This T cell receptor (beta chain) originates from a study of blood T cell repertoires in COVID-19. Overall study context: The origin of the acute and convalescent COVID-19 samples was the United States, Italy and Spain. Sources were T cells, B-cell-depleted T cells, or PBMCs; the material itself was cDNA or gDNA.

This study enrolled people aged roughly 18 to 90 from under 25 US geographic areas. The authors' processing: It was from reference gene primer amplification that nucleated cell counts were estimated. Assay: immunoSEQ multiplex PCR; the TCRdb copy retains only in-frame clones and omits some. D and trimming were read from the DNA, whereas the V and J calls and clone size are those reported in that table. The table shows under 300,000 clones, with roughly 80% occurring only once. This receptor was identified in a man in his forties or fifties who had recovered from COVID-19. The sequencing input was PBMCs or T cells enriched from blood (not recorded which).

The CDR3 sequence: CASNRQNTSPLHF. The CDR3 DNA sequence: TGTGCCAGCAACCGACAAAACACTTCACCCCTCCACTTT. The chain links TRBV6-5 to TRBJ1-6; D remains ambiguous. The CDR3 has 13 amino acids. Trimming shortened V by 7 bases and J by 9 bases, and 13 bases separated the two germline ends. Germline CDR1 MNHEY, CDR2 SVGAGI.